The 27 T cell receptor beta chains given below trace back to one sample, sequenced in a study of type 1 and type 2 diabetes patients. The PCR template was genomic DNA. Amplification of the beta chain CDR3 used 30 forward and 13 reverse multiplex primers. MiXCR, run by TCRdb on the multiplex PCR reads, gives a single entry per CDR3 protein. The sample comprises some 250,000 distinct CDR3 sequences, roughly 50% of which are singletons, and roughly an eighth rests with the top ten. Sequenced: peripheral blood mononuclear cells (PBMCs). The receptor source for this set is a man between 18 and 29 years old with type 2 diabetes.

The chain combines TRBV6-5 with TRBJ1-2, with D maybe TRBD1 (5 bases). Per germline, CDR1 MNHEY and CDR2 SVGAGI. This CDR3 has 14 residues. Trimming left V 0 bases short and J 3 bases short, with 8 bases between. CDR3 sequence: CASSYSLQDYGYTF. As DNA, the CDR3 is TGTGCCAGCAGTTACTCATTACAGGACTATGGCTACACCTTC.

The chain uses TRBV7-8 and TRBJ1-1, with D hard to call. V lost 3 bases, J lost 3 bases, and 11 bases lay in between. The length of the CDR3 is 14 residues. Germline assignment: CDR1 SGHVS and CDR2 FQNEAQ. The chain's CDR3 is CASSLYKMDTEAFF. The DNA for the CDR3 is TGTGCCAGCAGCTTGTATAAGATGGACACTGAAGCTTTCTTT.

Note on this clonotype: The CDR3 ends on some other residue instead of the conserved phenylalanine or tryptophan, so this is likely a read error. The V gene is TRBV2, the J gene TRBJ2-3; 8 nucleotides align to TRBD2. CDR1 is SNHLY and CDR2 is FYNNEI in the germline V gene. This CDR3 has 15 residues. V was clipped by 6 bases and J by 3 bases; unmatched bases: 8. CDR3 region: CASRARAGETDTQYL. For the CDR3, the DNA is TGTGCCAGCAGAGCGCGAGCGGGAGAAACAGATACGCAGTATCTT.

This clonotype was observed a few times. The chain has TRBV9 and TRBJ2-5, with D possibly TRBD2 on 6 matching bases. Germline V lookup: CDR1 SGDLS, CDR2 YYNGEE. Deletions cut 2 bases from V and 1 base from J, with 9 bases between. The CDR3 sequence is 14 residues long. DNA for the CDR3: TGTGCCAGCAGCGTCGGGCGGGGCCAAGAGACCCAGTACTTC. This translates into CASSVGRGQETQYF.

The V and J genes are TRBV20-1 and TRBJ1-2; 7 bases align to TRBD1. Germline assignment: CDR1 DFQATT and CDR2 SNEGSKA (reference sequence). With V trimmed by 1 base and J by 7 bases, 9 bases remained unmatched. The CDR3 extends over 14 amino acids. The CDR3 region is CSARALQGLSGYTF. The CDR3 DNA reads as TGCAGTGCTAGAGCCCTACAGGGGCTCTCTGGCTACACCTTC.

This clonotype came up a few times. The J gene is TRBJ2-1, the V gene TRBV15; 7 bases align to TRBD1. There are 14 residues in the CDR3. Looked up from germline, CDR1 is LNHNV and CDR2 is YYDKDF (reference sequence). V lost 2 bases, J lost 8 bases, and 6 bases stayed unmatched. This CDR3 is CATSRRQGTDEQFF. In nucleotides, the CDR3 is TGTGCCACCAGCAGAAGACAGGGTACTGATGAGCAGTTCTTC.

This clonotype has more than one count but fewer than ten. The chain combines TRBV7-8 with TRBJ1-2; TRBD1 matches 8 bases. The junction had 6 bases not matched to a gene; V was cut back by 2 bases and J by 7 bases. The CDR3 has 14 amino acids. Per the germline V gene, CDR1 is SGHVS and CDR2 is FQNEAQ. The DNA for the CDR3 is TGTGCCAGCAGCTTACGTGGCAGGGGGCTTGGCTACACCTTC. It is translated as CASSLRGRGLGYTF.

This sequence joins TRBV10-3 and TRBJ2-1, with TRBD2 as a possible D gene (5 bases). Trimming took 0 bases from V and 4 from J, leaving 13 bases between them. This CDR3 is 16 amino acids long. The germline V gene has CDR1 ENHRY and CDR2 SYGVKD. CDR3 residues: CAISESQAAIYNEQFF. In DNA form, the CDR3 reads TGTGCCATCAGTGAGTCCCAAGCGGCAATTTACAATGAGCAGTTCTTC.

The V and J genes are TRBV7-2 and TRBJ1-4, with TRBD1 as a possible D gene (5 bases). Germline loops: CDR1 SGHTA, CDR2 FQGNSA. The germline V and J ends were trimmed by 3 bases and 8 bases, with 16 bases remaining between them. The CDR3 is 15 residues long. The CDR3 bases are TGTGCCAGCAGCTTTTCGGGACTGTCGGCAGAAAAACTGTTTTTT. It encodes CASSFSGLSAEKLFF. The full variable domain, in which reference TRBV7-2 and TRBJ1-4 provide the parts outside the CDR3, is GAGVSQSPSNKVTEKGKDVELRCDPISGHTALYWYRQSLGQGLEFLIYFQGNSAPDKSGLPSDRFSAERTGGSVSTLTIQRTQQEDSAVYLCASSFSGLSAEKLFFGSGTQLSVL.

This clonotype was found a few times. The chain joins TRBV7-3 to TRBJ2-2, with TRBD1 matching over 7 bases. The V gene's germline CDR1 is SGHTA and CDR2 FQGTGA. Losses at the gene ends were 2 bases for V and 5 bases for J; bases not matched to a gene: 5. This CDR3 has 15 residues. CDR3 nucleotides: TGTGCCAGCAGCTTAGAGACAGGGCGGACCGGGGAGCTGTTTTTT. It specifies CASSLETGRTGELFF.

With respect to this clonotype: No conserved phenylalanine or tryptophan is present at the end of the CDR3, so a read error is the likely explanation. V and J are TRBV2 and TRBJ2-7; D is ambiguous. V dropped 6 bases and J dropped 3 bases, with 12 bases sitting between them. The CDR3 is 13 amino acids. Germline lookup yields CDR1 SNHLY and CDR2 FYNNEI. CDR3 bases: TGTGCCAGCAGAGCCGGAGTTCTCTACGAGCAGTACTAC. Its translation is CASRAGVLYEQYY.

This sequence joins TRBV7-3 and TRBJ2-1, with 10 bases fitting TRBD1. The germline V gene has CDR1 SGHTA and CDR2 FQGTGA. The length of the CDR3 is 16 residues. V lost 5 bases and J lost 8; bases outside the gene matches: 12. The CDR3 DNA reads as TGTGCCAGCAGCCACCTCCCGGGACAGGGGTCGTATGAGCAGTTCTTC. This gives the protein CASSHLPGQGSYEQFF.

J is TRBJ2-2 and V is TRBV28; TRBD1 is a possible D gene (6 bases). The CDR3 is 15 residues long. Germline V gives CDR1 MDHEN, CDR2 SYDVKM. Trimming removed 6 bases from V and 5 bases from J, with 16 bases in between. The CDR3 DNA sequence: TGTGCCAGCAGGTTTCTCCCACAGGGAACCGGGGAGCTGTTTTTT. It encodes CASRFLPQGTGELFF.

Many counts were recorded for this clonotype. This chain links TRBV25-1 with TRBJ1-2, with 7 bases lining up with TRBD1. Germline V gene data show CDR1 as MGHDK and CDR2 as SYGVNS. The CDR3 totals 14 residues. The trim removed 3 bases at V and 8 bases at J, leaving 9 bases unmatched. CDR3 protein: CASSDLQGIRGYTF. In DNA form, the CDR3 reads TGTGCCAGCAGTGACCTACAGGGGATTAGGGGCTACACCTTC.

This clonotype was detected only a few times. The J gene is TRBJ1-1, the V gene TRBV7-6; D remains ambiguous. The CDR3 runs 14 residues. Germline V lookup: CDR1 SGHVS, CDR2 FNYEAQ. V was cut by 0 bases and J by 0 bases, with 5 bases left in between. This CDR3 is CASSLAVVNTEAFF. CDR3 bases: TGTGCCAGCAGCTTAGCGGTCGTGAACACTGAAGCTTTCTTT.

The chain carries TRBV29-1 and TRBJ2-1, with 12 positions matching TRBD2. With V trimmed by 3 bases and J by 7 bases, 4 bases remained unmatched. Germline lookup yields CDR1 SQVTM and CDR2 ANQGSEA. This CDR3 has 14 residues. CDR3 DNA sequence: TGCAGCGTTGAGGGACTAGCGGGTATTAATGAGCAGTTCTTC. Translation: CSVEGLAGINEQFF.

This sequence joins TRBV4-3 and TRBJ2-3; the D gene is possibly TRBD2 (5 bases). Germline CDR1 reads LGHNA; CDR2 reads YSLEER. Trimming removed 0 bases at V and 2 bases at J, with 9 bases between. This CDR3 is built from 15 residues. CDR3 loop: CASSQDASLTDTQYF. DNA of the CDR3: TGCGCCAGCAGCCAAGACGCTAGCCTCACAGATACGCAGTATTTT.

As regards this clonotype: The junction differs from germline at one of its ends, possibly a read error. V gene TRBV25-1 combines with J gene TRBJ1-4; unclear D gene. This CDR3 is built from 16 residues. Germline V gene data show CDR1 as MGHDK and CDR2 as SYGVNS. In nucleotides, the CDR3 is TGTGCCATCAGTGAAGCCGGGATCACCACTAATGAAAAACTGTTTTTT. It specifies CAISEAGITTNEKLFF.

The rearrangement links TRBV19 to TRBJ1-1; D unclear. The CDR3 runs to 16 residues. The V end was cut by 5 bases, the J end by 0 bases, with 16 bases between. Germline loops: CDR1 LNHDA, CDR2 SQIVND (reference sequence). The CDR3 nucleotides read TGTGCCAGTAGTTTCGGTCGCTCACCTCTGAACACTGAAGCTTTCTTT. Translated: CASSFGRSPLNTEAFF.

The CDR3 region is CASSLTGDGTQYF. The CDR3 nucleotides read TGTGCCAGCAGCTTAACGGGAGACGGGACCCAGTACTTC. The V and J genes are TRBV7-2 and TRBJ2-5; D perhaps matches TRBD2 (6 bases). CDR1 is SGHTA and CDR2 is FQGNSA in the germline V gene. Trimming removed 2 bases from V and 7 bases from J, with 11 bases in between. The CDR3 has 13 amino acids.

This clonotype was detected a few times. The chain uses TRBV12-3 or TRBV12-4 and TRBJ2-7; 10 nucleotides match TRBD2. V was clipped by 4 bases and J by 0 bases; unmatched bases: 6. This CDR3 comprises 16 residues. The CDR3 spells CASSSASGGRSYEQYF. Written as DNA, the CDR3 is TGTGCCAGCAGTTCCGCTAGCGGGGGCCGCTCCTACGAGCAGTACTTC.

The CDR3 here is CASSTFGTLTEAFF. CDR3 nucleotides: TGTGCCAGTAGTACCTTCGGGACACTCACTGAAGCTTTCTTT. The chain combines TRBV19 with TRBJ1-1, with a weak D call TRBD1 (6 bases). The CDR3 sequence is 14 residues long. Germline assignment: CDR1 LNHDA and CDR2 SQIVND (reference sequence). Trimming cost V 4 bases and J 4 bases, with 13 bases left between them.

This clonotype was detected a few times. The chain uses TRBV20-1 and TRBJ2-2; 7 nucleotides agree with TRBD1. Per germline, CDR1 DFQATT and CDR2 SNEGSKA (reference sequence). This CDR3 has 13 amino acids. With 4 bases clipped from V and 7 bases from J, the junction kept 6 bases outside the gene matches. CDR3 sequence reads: CSATDRVRGELFF. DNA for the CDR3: TGCAGTGCTACCGACAGGGTCCGCGGGGAGCTGTTTTTT.

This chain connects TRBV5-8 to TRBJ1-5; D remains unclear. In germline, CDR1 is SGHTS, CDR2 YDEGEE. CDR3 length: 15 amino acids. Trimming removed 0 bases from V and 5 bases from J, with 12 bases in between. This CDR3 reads CASSLEARRDQPQHF. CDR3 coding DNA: TGTGCCAGCAGCTTGGAGGCTCGGCGGGATCAGCCCCAGCATTTT.

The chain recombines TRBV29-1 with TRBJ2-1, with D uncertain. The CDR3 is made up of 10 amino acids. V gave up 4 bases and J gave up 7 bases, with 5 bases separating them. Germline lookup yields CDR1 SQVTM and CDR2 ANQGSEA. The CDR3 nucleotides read TGCAGCGTTGGTTTTAATGAGCAGTTCTTC. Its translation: CSVGFNEQFF.

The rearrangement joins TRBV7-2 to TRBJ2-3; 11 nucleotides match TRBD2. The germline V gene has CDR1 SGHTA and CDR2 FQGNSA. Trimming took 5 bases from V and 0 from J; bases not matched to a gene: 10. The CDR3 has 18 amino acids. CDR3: CASSHTSGSVISTDTQYF. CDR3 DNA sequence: TGTGCCAGCAGCCATACTAGCGGGAGCGTCATTAGCACAGATACGCAGTATTTT.

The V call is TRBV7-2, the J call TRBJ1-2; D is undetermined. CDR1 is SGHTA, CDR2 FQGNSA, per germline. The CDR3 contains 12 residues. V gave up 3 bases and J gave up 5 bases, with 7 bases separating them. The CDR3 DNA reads TGTGCCAGCAGCTTGGGCATGTATGGCTACACCTTC. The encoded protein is CASSLGMYGYTF.